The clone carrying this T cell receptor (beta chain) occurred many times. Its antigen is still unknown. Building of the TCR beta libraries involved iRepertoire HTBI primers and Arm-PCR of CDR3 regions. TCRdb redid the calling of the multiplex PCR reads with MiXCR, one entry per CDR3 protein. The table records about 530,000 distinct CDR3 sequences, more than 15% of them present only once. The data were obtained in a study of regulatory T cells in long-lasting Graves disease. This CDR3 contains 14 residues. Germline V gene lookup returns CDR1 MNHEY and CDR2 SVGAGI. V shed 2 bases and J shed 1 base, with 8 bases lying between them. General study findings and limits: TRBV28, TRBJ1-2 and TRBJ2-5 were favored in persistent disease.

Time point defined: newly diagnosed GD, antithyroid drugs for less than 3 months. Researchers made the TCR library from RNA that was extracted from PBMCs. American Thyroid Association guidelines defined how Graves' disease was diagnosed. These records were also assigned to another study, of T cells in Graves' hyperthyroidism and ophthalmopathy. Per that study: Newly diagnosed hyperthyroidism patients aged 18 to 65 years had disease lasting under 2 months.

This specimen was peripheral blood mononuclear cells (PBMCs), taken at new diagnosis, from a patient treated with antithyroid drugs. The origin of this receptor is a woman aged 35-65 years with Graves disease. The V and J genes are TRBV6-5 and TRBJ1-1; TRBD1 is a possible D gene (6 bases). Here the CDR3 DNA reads TGTGCCAGCAGTTACAGGGGGAAGAACACTGAAGCTTTCTTT. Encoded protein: CASSYRGKNTEAFF.